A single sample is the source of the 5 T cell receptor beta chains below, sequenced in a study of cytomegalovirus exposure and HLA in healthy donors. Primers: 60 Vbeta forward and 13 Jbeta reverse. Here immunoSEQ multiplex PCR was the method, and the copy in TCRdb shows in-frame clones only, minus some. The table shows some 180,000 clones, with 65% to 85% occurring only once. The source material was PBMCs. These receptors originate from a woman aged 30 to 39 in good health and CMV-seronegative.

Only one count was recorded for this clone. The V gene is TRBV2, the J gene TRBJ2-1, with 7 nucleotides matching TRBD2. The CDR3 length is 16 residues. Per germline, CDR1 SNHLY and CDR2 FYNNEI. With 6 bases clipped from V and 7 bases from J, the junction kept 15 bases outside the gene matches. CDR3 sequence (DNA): TGTGCCAGCAGCCCGACGAGGACTGGGAGGGCTAATGAGCAGTTCTTC. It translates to CASSPTRTGRANEQFF.

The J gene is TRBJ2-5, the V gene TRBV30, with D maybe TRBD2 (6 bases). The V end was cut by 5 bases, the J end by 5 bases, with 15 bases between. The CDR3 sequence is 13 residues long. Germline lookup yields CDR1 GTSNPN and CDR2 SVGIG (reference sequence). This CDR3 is CAWAVRRGETQYF. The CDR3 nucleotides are TGTGCCTGGGCGGTCCGTCGGGGGGAGACCCAGTACTTC.

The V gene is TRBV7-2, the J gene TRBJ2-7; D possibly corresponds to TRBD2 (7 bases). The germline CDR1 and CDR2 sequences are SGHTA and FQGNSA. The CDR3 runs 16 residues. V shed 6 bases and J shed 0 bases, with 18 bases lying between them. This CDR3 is CASRRGRVSNSYEQYF. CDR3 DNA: TGTGCCAGCAGAAGGGGGAGGGTTTCAAACTCCTACGAGCAGTACTTC.

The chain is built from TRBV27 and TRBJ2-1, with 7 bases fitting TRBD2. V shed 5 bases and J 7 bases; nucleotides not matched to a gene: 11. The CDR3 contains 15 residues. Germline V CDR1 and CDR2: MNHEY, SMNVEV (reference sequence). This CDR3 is CASSPTAGEFNEQFF. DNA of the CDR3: TGTGCCAGCAGTCCGACGGCGGGAGAATTTAATGAGCAGTTCTTC.

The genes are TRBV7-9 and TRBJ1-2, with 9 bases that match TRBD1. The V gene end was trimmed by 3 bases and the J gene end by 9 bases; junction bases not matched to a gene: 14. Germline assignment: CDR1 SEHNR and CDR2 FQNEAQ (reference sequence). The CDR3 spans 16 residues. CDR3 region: CASSFFQDRGQPRYTF. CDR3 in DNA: TGTGCCAGCAGCTTCTTTCAGGACAGGGGACAACCCCGCTACACCTTC.